This paragraph reports one TCR beta chain. Its antigen remains undetermined. No per-base quality is available; no much larger clone lies one base away. Libraries were built with the immunoSEQ multiplex PCR assay. TCRdb's version of the immuneACCESS table is confined to in-frame rearrangements and falls short of the full clone set. An unresolved V gene accounts for under half of the shortfall where checked; the remainder is of unknown origin. This sample lists a few hundred clones; around 81% were detected once. The top ten clones comprise roughly 23% of the sample. The germline V gene encodes CDR1 SGHTA and CDR2 FQGNSA. Including cysteine and phenylalanine, the CDR3 has 15 amino acids. Only the CDR3 region is kept as DNA, spanning 45 bases read in frame from base 1. The sample originates from a study of T cell repertoires in chronic hepatitis B (dated by TCRdb to the late 2010s).

Sample: total CD8+ T cells from PBMCs. The chain was built from TRBV7-2 and TRBJ2-5, with no D gene named confidently. The assigned J gene may be wrong: the sequence end matches TRBJ2-7 better. This clonotype originated in a human donor with chronic hepatitis B virus infection. The CDR3 region: CASSLDATATYEQYF. The DNA sequence is as follows: TGTGCCAGCAGCTTAGACGCGACGGCGACCTACGAGCAGTACTTC.